This T cell receptor (beta chain) was found in a study of cytomegalovirus exposure and HLA in healthy donors. Concerning this clone itself: As yet, its antigen is unknown.

Whole-study results and caveats: It was reportedly the case that the classifier diagnosed cytomegalovirus status with high specificity and sensitivity.

Though probably carrying unrecorded immune exposures, donors were nominally healthy at sampling. PCR used 60 Vbeta primers and 13 Jbeta primers. Profiling relied on immunoSEQ multiplex PCR, and the TCRdb table lists in-frame clones only, not all of them. The data show some 200,000 clones, under 80% seen once. CDR1 KGHSH and CDR2 LQKENI come from the germline V gene. V shed 4 bases, J shed 9 bases, and the junction held 10 bases outside the gene matches. The CDR3 consists of 14 residues. The sequence was collected from a girl aged 2 to 10 in good health and CMV-seronegative. Material: PBMCs. The chain is built from TRBV18 and TRBJ1-2; 8 bases are shared with TRBD1. The CDR3 nucleotides read TGTGCCAGCTCACAGACGACAGGGGAACAAAGCTACACCTTC. Protein: CASSQTTGEQSYTF.